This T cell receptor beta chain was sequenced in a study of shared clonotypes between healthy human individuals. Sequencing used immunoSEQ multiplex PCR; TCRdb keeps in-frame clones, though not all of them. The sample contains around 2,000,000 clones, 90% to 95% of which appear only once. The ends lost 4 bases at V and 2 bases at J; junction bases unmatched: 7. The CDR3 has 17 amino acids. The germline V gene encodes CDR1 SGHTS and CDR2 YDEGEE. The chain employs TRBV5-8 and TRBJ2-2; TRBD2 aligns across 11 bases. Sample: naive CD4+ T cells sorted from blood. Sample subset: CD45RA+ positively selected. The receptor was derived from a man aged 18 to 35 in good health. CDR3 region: CASSKETSGANTGELFF. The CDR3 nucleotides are TGTGCCAGCAGCAAAGAGACTAGCGGGGCAAACACCGGGGAGCTGTTTTTT.